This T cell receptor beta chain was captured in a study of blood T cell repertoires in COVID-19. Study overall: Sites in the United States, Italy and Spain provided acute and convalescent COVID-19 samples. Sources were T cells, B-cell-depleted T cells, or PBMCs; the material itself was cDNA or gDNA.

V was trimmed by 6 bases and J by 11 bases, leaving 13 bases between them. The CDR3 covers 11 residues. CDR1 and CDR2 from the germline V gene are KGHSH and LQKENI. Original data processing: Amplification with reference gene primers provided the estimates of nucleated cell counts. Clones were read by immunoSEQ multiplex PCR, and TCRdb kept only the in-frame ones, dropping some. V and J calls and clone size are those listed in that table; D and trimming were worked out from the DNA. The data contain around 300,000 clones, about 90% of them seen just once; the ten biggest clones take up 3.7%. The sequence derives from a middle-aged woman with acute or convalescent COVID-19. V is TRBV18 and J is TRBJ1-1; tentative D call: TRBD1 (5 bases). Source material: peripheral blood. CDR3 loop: CASSPGGTAFF. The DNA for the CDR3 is TGTGCCAGCTCCCCGGGGGGGACTGCTTTCTTT.